This T cell receptor beta chain was found in a study of T cell clusters in autoimmune cytopenias. Across the whole study: A median of about 52,000 TRB reads per sample yielded a median around 2,500 distinct clonotypes.

Study-wide points: Exclusive TRB clusters were almost three-fold more numerous in healthy donors than in active autoimmune hepatitis. Clustering suggested that physiological T cell clusters were missing in primary autoimmune cytopenia patients.

TRB was amplified from roughly 270 ng of peripheral blood genomic DNA per sample. Remarks on this clonotype: What it binds is unknown.

Multiplex touch-down PCR amplified TRB using TRB-A and TRB-B pools in one tube. TCRdb reprocessed the multiplex PCR reads and reports one entry per CDR3 protein, with no DNA. This table holds fewer than 15,000 distinct CDR3 sequences. The CDR3 spans 14 residues. Germline-derived CDR1 and CDR2 are SGHDT and YYEEEE. The clonotype originates from a human donor with an autoimmune cytopenia or autoimmune hepatitis (not recorded which). This sequence joins TRBV5-6 and TRBJ2-1. Sequencing was carried out using peripheral blood. CDR3 residues: CASSLSRIYNEQFF.